These T cell receptor beta chains were read from a single sample in a study of blood T cell repertoires in COVID-19. The method was immunoSEQ multiplex PCR; TCRdb's version includes in-frame clones alone and lacks a portion of them. The data contain roughly 100,000 clones, 84% of them singletons. The material sequenced was peripheral blood. The receptors here all came from a human donor in a cohort sampled during active COVID-19. Each CDR3 is given with its conserved first and last residue. A D gene is named only where the DNA matches it firmly. Only part of the rows carry a size: once, few, many, or a class if the clone is expanded.

TRBJ2-2 | TRBV19 | few | NA | CASSISSNTGELFF | TGTGCCAGTAGTATTTCTAGTAACACCGGGGAGCTGTTTTTT
TRBJ1-2 | TRBV19 | once | TRBD1 | CASSPGQGIHGYTF | TGTGCCAGTAGTCCGGGACAGGGGATCCATGGCTACACCTTC
TRBJ2-1 | TRBV10-2 | NA | TRBD2 | CASSRRGSSYNEQFF | TGCGCCAGCAGTAGGCGGGGGAGCTCCTACAATGAGCAGTTCTTC
TRBJ2-3 | TRBV21-1 | NA | NA | CASSKDLGLAGGTDTQYF | TGTGCCAGCAGCAAAGATCTGGGACTAGCGGGGGGTACAGATACGCAGTATTTT
TRBJ2-1 | TRBV25-1 | NA | TRBD1 | CASSERGQGKGHEQFF | TGTGCCAGCAGTGAAAGGGGACAGGGAAAAGGGCATGAGCAGTTCTTC
TRBJ2-5 | TRBV13 | once | NA | CASSFPGDHQETQYF | TGTGCCAGCAGCTTCCCAGGGGACCACCAAGAGACCCAGTACTTC
TRBJ2-7 | TRBV27 | NA | NA | CASSHQGGEQYF | TGTGCCAGCAGTCATCAGGGGGGCGAGCAGTACTTC
TRBJ1-1 | TRBV9 | NA | NA | CASSVLGGQGAFF | TGTGCCAGCAGCGTACTCGGGGGGCAAGGAGCTTTCTTT
TRBJ1-2 | TRBV5-4 | NA | NA | CASSPTADPNYGYTF | TGTGCCAGCAGCCCCACAGCTGACCCTAACTATGGCTACACCTTC
TRBJ2-5 | TRBV3-1/TRBV3-2 | NA | TRBD2 | CASTHPIRTSGAETQYF | TGTGCCAGCACCCACCCCATTAGGACTAGCGGGGCGGAGACCCAGTACTTC
TRBJ1-2 | TRBV28 | NA | NA | CASSWGGGGYTF | TGTGCCAGCAGTTGGGGGGGAGGTGGCTACACCTTC
TRBJ1-2 | TRBV6-5 | NA | NA | CASSYSAHPRGYTF | TGTGCCAGCAGTTACTCGGCCCACCCCCGCGGCTACACCTTC
TRBJ1-1 | TRBV4-1 | NA | TRBD1 | CASSQDGQGAATRTAFF | TGCGCCAGCAGCCAAGATGGGCAGGGGGCGGCAACCAGGACGGCTTTCTTT
TRBJ2-1 | TRBV7-2 | NA | TRBD2 | CASSLQPVAGGRNEQFF | TGTGCCAGCAGCTTACAACCGGTAGCGGGGGGTCGCAATGAGCAGTTCTTC
TRBJ1-5 | TRBV7-2 | NA | NA | CASSLRQGSNQPQHF | TGTGCCAGCAGCTTGCGACAAGGCTCCAATCAGCCCCAGCATTTT
TRBJ2-3 | TRBV7-2 | few | NA | CASSQSPQGGDTQYF | TGTGCCAGCAGCCAGAGCCCCCAGGGGGGAGATACGCAGTATTTT
TRBJ1-2 | TRBV7-8 | NA | NA | CASSPPRGWSGYTF | TGTGCCAGCAGCCCCCCCAGGGGTTGGAGTGGCTACACCTTC
TRBJ1-3 | TRBV3-1/TRBV3-2 | NA | NA | CASSQGGAWRNTIYF | TGTGCCAGCAGCCAAGGCGGGGCTTGGAGAAACACCATATATTTT
TRBJ2-3 | TRBV4-2 | NA | TRBD2 | CASRTGGMADTQYF | TGTGCCAGCCGTACGGGGGGGATGGCAGATACGCAGTATTTT
TRBJ1-1 | TRBV5-1 | NA | NA | CASSWQGQNTEAFF | TGCGCCAGCAGCTGGCAGGGACAGAACACTGAAGCTTTCTTT
TRBJ1-6 | TRBV5-1 | NA | NA | CASSLEGRVGSPLHF | TGCGCCAGCAGCTTGGAAGGGAGGGTTGGATCACCCCTCCACTTT
TRBJ2-1 | TRBV9 | NA | TRBD2 | CASSVEIAGYNEQFF | TGTGCCAGCAGCGTAGAGATAGCGGGGTATAATGAGCAGTTCTTC
TRBJ2-3 | TRBV6-5 | NA | TRBD2 | CASNGGGSTDTQYF | TGTGCCAGCAATGGGGGGGGGAGCACAGATACGCAGTATTTT
TRBJ2-1 | TRBV10-3 | NA | TRBD2 | CAISGLAGVDEQFF | TGTGCCATCAGTGGACTAGCGGGAGTGGATGAGCAGTTCTTC
TRBJ2-7 | TRBV7-2 | NA | TRBD1 | CASSLAGGASYEQYF | TGTGCCAGCAGCTTAGCAGGGGGCGCTTCGTACGAGCAGTACTTC
TRBJ2-5 | TRBV7-3 | NA | TRBD1 | CASSLDRGFETQYF | TGTGCCAGCAGCTTGGACAGGGGGTTCGAGACCCAGTACTTC
TRBJ2-5 | TRBV5-8 | NA | TRBD2 | CASSPRLRGDQETQYF | TGTGCCAGCAGCCCCCGGTTGCGGGGGGACCAAGAGACCCAGTACTTC
TRBJ1-1 | TRBV11-2 | few | NA | CASSIQGFGEAFF | TGTGCCAGCAGCATCCAGGGGTTTGGTGAAGCTTTCTTT
TRBJ1-3 | TRBV6-4 | NA | NA | CATGTDGNTIYF | TGTGCCACAGGCACAGATGGAAACACCATATATTTT
TRBJ2-1 | TRBV12-3/TRBV12-4 | NA | NA | CASSPRDNEQFF | TGTGCCAGCAGCCCTCGAGACAATGAGCAGTTCTTC
TRBJ1-2 | TRBV25-1 | NA | TRBD1 | CASSGAWTGYGYTF | TGTGCCAGCAGTGGGGCGTGGACAGGGTATGGCTACACCTTC
TRBJ2-5 | TRBV11-2 | NA | NA | CASSLERASPQETQYF | TGTGCCAGCAGCTTAGAGAGGGCTAGCCCCCAAGAGACCCAGTACTTC
TRBJ1-4 | TRBV27 | NA | NA | CASRGQWSEKLFF | TGTGCCAGCAGGGGACAATGGAGTGAAAAACTGTTTTTT
TRBJ1-6 | TRBV12-3/TRBV12-4 | NA | NA | CASSLEGNSPLHF | TGTGCCAGCAGTTTGGAGGGGAATTCACCCCTCCACTTT
TRBJ1-5 | TRBV15 | once | TRBD1 | CATSSRDRGSNQPQHF | TGTGCCACCAGCAGCCGGGACAGGGGAAGCAATCAGCCCCAGCATTTT
TRBJ2-5 | TRBV5-1 | NA | TRBD1 | CASSQTGGGETQYF | TGCGCCAGCAGCCAGACAGGGGGCGGTGAGACCCAGTACTTC
TRBJ2-1 | TRBV5-4 | NA | TRBD2 | CASSLQRGLNEQFF | TGTGCCAGCAGCTTACAGCGGGGGTTAAATGAGCAGTTCTTC
TRBJ2-2 | TRBV5-1 | NA | NA | CASSLSLAAGELFF | TGCGCCAGCAGCTTGAGCCTAGCTGCCGGGGAGCTGTTTTTT
TRBJ2-1 | TRBV6-5 | NA | TRBD2 | CASGRLAWSYNEQFF | TGTGCCAGCGGAAGACTAGCTTGGTCCTACAATGAGCAGTTCTTC
TRBJ2-3 | TRBV5-3 | NA | NA | CARSSPTGTNRTDTQYF | TGTGCCAGAAGCAGCCCCACCGGGACAAACCGCACAGATACGCAGTATTTT
TRBJ1-1 | TRBV6-5 | NA | NA | CATISGAVEAFF | TGTGCCACCATTTCTGGGGCGGTTGAAGCTTTCTTT
TRBJ2-2 | TRBV7-3 | NA | NA | CASSPDSFGTGELFF | TGTGCCAGCAGCCCCGACTCATTCGGGACCGGGGAGCTGTTTTTT
TRBJ2-1 | TRBV11-2 | NA | NA | CASSPGSGAYNEQFF | TGTGCCAGCAGCCCTGGGTCGGGAGCTTACAATGAGCAGTTCTTC
TRBJ2-7 | TRBV5-1 | once | NA | CASSLSFLGSHEQYF | TGCGCCAGCAGCTTGTCTTTCCTGGGGAGTCACGAGCAGTACTTC
TRBJ1-5 | TRBV27 | NA | TRBD1 | CASSLTRQGKDQPQHF | TGTGCCAGCAGTTTAACCAGACAGGGGAAGGATCAGCCCCAGCATTTT
TRBJ2-4 | TRBV2 | NA | TRBD1 | CASSNSPGQSLAKNIQYF | TGTGCCAGCAGTAATTCTCCGGGACAGAGCTTAGCCAAAAACATTCAGTACTTC
TRBJ1-6 | TRBV5-1 | NA | NA | CASSLVGQSTSPLHF | TGCGCCAGCAGCTTGGTCGGACAGTCGACATCACCCCTCCACTTT
TRBJ2-4 | TRBV3-1/TRBV3-2 | few | TRBD2 | CASSQDPAGGLVIQYF | TGTGCCAGCAGCCAAGATCCCGCGGGGGGGCTGGTCATTCAGTACTTC
TRBJ1-5 | TRBV4-2 | few | NA | CASSLSDREPQHF | TGTGCCAGCAGCCTGTCGGATCGGGAGCCCCAGCATTTT
TRBJ2-5 | TRBV7-3 | NA | NA | CASSYGVQETQYF | TGTGCCAGCAGCTACGGGGTTCAAGAGACCCAGTACTTC
TRBJ2-3 | TRBV5-1 | NA | TRBD1 | CASSLEQGGDTQYF | TGCGCCAGCAGCTTGGAACAGGGGGGAGATACGCAGTATTTT
TRBJ1-2 | TRBV12-3/TRBV12-4 | NA | NA | CASSLSIGVGYTF | TGTGCCAGCAGTTTATCGATAGGGGTTGGCTACACCTTC
TRBJ2-3 | TRBV10-1 | NA | TRBD1 | CASRRGDRARTDTQYF | TGCGCCAGCAGGAGAGGGGACAGGGCCCGCACAGATACGCAGTATTTT
TRBJ2-2 | TRBV2 | NA | NA | CASRPSRNQNTGELFF | TGTGCCAGCAGACCCAGCAGGAACCAAAACACCGGGGAGCTGTTTTTT
TRBJ2-3 | TRBV24-1 | NA | NA | CATSASGTSTDTQYF | TGTGCCACCAGTGCCTCCGGGACTAGCACAGATACGCAGTATTTT
TRBJ2-2 | TRBV19 | NA | TRBD1 | CASRMDRVTGELFF | TGTGCCTCAAGGATGGACAGGGTGACCGGGGAGCTGTTTTTT
TRBJ1-1 | TRBV5-1 | NA | NA | CASSLVGGVGTEAFF | TGCGCCAGCAGCTTGGTAGGAGGTGTGGGGACTGAAGCTTTCTTT
TRBJ2-1 | TRBV6-2/TRBV6-3 | NA | TRBD2 | CASSPLSGDYNEQFF | TGTGCCAGCAGCCCCCTTAGCGGGGATTACAATGAGCAGTTCTTC
TRBJ2-2 | TRBV19 | NA | NA | CASKRVEANTGELFF | TGTGCCAGTAAGAGGGTAGAGGCAAACACCGGGGAGCTGTTTTTT